This T cell receptor (beta chain) was identified in a study of glioma-infiltrating T cells after dendritic cell vaccination. Across the whole study: Three intradermal dendritic cell vaccine injections were given every two weeks.

Up to 2 ug genomic DNA was used for TCRB CDR3 amplification. The PCR used 60 V beta and 13 J beta primers. Profiling relied on immunoSEQ multiplex PCR, and the TCRdb table lists in-frame clones only, not all of them. The repertoire includes about 99,000 clones, more than 70% of them detected once, and approximately 5.4% sits in the top ten. Study-level findings and limits: Higher pretreatment TIL content predicted longer progression-free time and survival.

With V trimmed by 6 bases and J by 1 base, 8 bases remained unmatched. The germline gives CDR1 MDHEN, CDR2 SYDVKM. CDR3 size: 16 residues. Points on this clone: The antigen remains undetermined.

Noted time point: after dendritic cell vaccination, including at tumor progression/relapse. The sample was blood, taken after dendritic cell vaccination. The chain is built from TRBV28 and TRBJ2-3; 9 nucleotides line up with TRBD2. This TCR was sampled from a human donor with glioblastoma. Here the CDR3 reads CASRLKREAGTDTQYF. The CDR3 DNA sequence: TGTGCCAGCAGACTGAAGCGGGAGGCGGGCACAGATACGCAGTATTTT. The whole variable domain, filled in from reference TRBV28 and TRBJ2-3, reads DVKVTQSSRYLVKRTGEKVFLECVQDMDHENMFWYRQDPGLGLRLIYFSYDVKMKEKGDIPEGYSVSREKKERFSLILESASTNQTSMYLCASRLKREAGTDTQYFGPGTRLTVL.